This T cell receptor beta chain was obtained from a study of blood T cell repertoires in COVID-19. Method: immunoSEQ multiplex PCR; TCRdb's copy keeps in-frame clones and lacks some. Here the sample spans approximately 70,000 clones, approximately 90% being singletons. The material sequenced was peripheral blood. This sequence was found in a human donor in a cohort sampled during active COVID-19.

The CDR3 sequence is CASSLGGGAGRIEQYF. The DNA for the CDR3 is TGTGCCAGCAGCTTGGGGGGTGGGGCAGGTAGAATCGAGCAGTACTTC. The rearrangement joins TRBV5-4 to TRBJ2-7; possible D gene TRBD1, 5 bases. The length of the CDR3 is 16 residues. Germline CDR1 SGHNT, CDR2 YYREEE (reference sequence). V lost 0 bases and J 6 bases, leaving 19 bases between the germline ends.